These 5 T cell receptor beta chains share one sample of origin, sequenced in a study of cytomegalovirus exposure and HLA in healthy donors. Measured with immunoSEQ multiplex PCR; TCRdb has only the in-frame clones, and not every one. The profile shows some 260,000 clones, 90% of them singletons. The sample comprised PBMCs. The receptor set was obtained from a woman in her thirties in good health and CMV-seronegative.

The chain is built from TRBV5-4 and TRBJ2-1; perhaps TRBD2 as D (5 bases). CDR3 length: 13 residues. The germline V and J ends were trimmed by 0 bases and 8 bases, with 9 bases remaining between them. Germline V gene lookup returns CDR1 SGHNT and CDR2 YYREEE (reference sequence). CDR3: CASSLAGRDEQFF. The CDR3 region has the DNA TGTGCCAGCAGCTTGGCGGGAAGGGATGAGCAGTTCTTC.

V gene TRBV6-6 combines with J gene TRBJ2-1; D perhaps matches TRBD2 (6 bases). Deletions cut 6 bases from V and 7 bases from J, with 10 bases between. This CDR3 is built from 12 residues. CDR1 and CDR2 from the germline V gene are MNHNY and SVGAGI (reference sequence). The CDR3 DNA reads TGTGCCAGCAGCCCGGGGGTAAATGAGCAGTTCTTC. Residues: CASSPGVNEQFF.

The CDR3 sequence is CASSPPGTVTNIQYF. The CDR3 DNA sequence: TGTGCCAGCAGCCCACCAGGGACAGTAACAAACATTCAGTACTTC. The V and J genes are TRBV5-6 and TRBJ2-4; 7 bases fit TRBD1. In germline, CDR1 is SGHDT, CDR2 YYEEEE. The CDR3 consists of 15 residues. The V segment lost 4 bases and the J segment 6 bases; nucleotides outside the gene matches: 10.

This clone was recorded a few times. The chain uses TRBV18 and TRBJ1-2; weak D call: TRBD1 (5 bases). The V gene lost 0 bases and the J gene lost 3 bases, with 8 bases spanning the gap. CDR3 length: 14 residues. Germline loops: CDR1 KGHSH, CDR2 LQKENI. DNA for the CDR3: TGTGCCAGCTCACCACCCGGGACCCACTATGGCTACACCTTC. It codes for CASSPPGTHYGYTF.

The chain carries TRBV5-1 and TRBJ2-7; TRBD2 aligns across 7 bases. This CDR3 spans 12 amino acids. CDR1 SGHRS and CDR2 YFSETQ come from the germline V gene. The trim removed 2 bases at V and 5 bases at J, leaving 1 base unmatched. CDR3 protein: CASSLTSDEQYF. CDR3 bases: TGCGCCAGCAGCTTAACTAGCGACGAGCAGTACTTC.